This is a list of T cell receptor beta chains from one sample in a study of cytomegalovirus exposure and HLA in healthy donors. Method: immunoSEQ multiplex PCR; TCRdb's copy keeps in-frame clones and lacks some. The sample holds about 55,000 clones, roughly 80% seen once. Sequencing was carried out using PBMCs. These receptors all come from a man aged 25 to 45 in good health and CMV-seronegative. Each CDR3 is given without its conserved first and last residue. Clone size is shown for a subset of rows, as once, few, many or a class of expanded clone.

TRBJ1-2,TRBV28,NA,ASKQDIVSSYT
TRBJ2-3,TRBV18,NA,ASSPPGQGPDTQY
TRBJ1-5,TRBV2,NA,ASSDSSGRNQPQH
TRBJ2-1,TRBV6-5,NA,ASSYSGTPIYNEQF
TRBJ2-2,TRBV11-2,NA,ASSLNRAFAGELF
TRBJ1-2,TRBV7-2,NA,ASSPLAPEYGYT
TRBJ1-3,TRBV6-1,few,ASTVGNTIY
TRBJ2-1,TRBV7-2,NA,ASSLVFSGSGDEQF
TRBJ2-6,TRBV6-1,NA,ASSVKQGEAGANVLT
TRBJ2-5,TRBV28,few,ASTRGGVETQY
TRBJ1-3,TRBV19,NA,ASSTRTSSGNTIY